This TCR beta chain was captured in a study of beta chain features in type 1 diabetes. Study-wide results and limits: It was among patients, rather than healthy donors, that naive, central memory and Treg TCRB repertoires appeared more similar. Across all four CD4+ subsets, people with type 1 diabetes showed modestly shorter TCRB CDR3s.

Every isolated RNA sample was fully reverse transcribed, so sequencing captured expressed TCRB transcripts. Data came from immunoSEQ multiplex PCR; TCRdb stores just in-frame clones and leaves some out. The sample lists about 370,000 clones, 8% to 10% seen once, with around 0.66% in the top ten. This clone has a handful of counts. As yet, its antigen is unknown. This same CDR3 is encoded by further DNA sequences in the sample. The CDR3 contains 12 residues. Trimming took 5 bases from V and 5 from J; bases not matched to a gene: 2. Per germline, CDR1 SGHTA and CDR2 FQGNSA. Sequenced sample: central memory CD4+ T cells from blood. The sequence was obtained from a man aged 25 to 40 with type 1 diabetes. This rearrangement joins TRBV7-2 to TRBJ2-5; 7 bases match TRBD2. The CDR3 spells CASSGREETQYF. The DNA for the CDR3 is TGTGCCAGCAGCGGGAGGGAGGAGACCCAGTACTTC.